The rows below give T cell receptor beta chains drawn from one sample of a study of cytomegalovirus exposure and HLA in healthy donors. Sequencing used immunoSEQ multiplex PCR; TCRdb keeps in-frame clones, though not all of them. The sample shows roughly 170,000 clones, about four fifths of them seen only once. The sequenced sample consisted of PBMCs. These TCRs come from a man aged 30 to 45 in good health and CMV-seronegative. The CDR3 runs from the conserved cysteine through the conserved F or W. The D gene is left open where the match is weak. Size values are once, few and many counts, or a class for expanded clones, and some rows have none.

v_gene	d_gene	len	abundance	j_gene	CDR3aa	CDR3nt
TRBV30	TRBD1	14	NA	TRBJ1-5	CAWSVGRGLQPQHF	TGTGCCTGGAGTGTTGGCAGGGGGCTTCAGCCCCAGCATTTT
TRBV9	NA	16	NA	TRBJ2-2	CASEPGGFANTGELFF	TGTGCCAGCGAACCGGGGGGCTTCGCGAACACCGGGGAGCTGTTTTTT
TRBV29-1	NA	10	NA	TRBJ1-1	CSAKQLEAFF	TGCAGCGCTAAACAGCTAGAAGCTTTCTTT
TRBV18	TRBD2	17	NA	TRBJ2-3	CASSSYSGGSSTDTQYF	TGTGCCAGCTCTTCGTATAGCGGGGGATCTAGCACAGATACGCAGTATTTT
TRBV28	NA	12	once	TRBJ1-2	CASRGSNYGYTF	TGTGCCAGCAGGGGGAGTAACTATGGCTACACCTTC
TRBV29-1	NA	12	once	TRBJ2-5	CSVQHNQEAQYF	TGCAGCGTTCAACACAACCAAGAGGCCCAGTACTTC
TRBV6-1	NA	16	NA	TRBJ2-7	CASSEEVEAATYEQYF	TGTGCCAGCAGTGAAGAAGTGGAAGCGGCGACCTACGAGCAGTACTTC
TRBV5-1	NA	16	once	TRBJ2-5	CASSLAVFGGGQTQYF	TGCGCCAGCAGCTTGGCCGTTTTTGGGGGCGGACAGACCCAGTACTTC
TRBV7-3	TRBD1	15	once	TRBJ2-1	CASSLKGAFGNEQFF	TGTGCCAGCAGCTTAAAGGGGGCCTTCGGCAATGAGCAGTTCTTC
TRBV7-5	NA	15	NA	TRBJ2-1	CARSMTSGAPNEQFF	TGTGCCAGAAGCATGACTAGCGGGGCACCCAATGAGCAGTTCTTC
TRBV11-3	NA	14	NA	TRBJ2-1	CASSRGGDHNEQFF	TGTGCCAGCAGCAGGGGGGGGGATCACAATGAGCAGTTCTTC
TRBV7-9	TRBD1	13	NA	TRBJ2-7	CASSYLTGYEQYF	TGTGCCAGCAGCTACCTGACAGGGTACGAGCAGTACTTC
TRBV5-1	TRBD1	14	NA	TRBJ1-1	CASSMTGPDTEAFF	TGCGCCAGCAGCATGACAGGGCCCGACACTGAAGCTTTCTTT
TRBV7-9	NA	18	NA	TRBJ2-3	CASSLASNRQVRTDTQYF	TGTGCCAGCAGCTTAGCGTCCAACAGGCAGGTGAGGACAGATACGCAGTATTTT
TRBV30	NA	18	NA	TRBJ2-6	CAWSGQQGGYSGANVLTF	TGTGCCTGGAGTGGGCAACAAGGGGGTTATTCTGGGGCCAACGTCCTGACTTTC
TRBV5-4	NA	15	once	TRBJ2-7	CASSLENRGGYEQYF	TGTGCCAGCAGCTTGGAAAACAGGGGGGGCTACGAGCAGTACTTC
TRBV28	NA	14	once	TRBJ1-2	CASSFNRANYGYTF	TGTGCCAGCAGTTTCAACAGGGCTAACTATGGCTACACCTTC
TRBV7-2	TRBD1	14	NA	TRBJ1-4	CASSLAAGGGKLFF	TGTGCCAGCAGCTTAGCCGCAGGGGGCGGAAAACTGTTTTTT
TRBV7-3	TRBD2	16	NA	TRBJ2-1	CASSLTRTSGNNEQFF	TGTGCCAGCAGCTTAACGCGGACTAGCGGAAACAATGAGCAGTTCTTC
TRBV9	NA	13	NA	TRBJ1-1	CASSVDSYTEAFF	TGTGCCAGCAGCGTCGACAGTTACACTGAAGCTTTCTTT
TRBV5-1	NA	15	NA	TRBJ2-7	CASSWVQGPALEQYF	TGCGCCAGCAGCTGGGTCCAGGGGCCTGCCCTCGAGCAGTACTTC
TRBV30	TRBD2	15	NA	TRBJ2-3	CAWSRGDGATDTQYF	TGTGCCTGGAGCCGGGGGGATGGAGCGACAGATACGCAGTATTTT
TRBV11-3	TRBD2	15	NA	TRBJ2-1	CASSRSGREYNEQFF	TGTGCCAGCAGTCGTAGCGGGAGGGAATACAATGAGCAGTTCTTC
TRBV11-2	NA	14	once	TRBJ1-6	CASSSNTGNSPLHF	TGTGCCAGCAGCTCTAACACAGGGAATTCACCCCTCCACTTT
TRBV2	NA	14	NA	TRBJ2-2	CASKGQPNTGELFF	TGTGCCAGTAAGGGACAACCGAACACCGGGGAGCTGTTTTTT
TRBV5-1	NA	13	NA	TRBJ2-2	CASSNRVSGELFF	TGCGCCAGCAGTAACAGGGTAAGCGGGGAGCTGTTTTTT
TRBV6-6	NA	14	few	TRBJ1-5	CASSYQNQGQPQHF	TGTGCCAGCAGTTACCAAAATCAGGGTCAGCCCCAGCATTTT
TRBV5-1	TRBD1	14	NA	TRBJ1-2	CASSLWEQGNGYTF	TGCGCCAGCAGCTTGTGGGAACAGGGGAATGGCTACACCTTC
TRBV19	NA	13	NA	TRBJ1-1	CATFRDRGSEAFF	TGTGCCACCTTCCGGGATCGCGGGAGTGAAGCTTTCTTT
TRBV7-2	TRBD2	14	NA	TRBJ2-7	CASSLAGGSHEQYF	TGTGCCAGCAGCTTAGCGGGCGGGAGCCACGAGCAGTACTTC
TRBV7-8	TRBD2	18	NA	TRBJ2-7	CASNLDLAGGPARGEQYF	TGTGCCAGCAACCTTGATCTAGCGGGAGGCCCCGCAAGGGGCGAGCAGTACTTC
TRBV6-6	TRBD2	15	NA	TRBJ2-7	CASSYPRGEGLGQYF	TGTGCCAGCAGCTATCCCCGGGGGGAGGGGCTCGGGCAGTACTTC
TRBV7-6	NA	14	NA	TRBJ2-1	CASSPVRVGSEQFF	TGTGCCAGCAGCCCCGTTAGGGTGGGGAGTGAGCAGTTCTTC
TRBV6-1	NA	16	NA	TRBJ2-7	CASSEAGGGDPSEQYF	TGTGCCAGCAGTGAAGCGGGTGGCGGGGACCCCTCCGAGCAGTACTTC
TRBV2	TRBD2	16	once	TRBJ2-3	CASSPTSGGSTDTQYF	TGTGCCAGCAGTCCGACTAGCGGGGGAAGCACAGATACGCAGTATTTT
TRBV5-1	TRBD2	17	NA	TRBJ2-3	CASSLLPSGTNTDTQYF	TGCGCCAGCAGCTTGCTTCCTAGCGGGACCAACACAGATACGCAGTATTTT
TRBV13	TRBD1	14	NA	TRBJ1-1	CASSSDRARTEAFF	TGTGCCAGCAGCTCGGACAGGGCGAGGACTGAAGCTTTCTTT
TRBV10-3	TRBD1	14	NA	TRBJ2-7	CASGGRTGFYEQYF	TGTGCCTCAGGAGGAAGGACAGGATTTTACGAGCAGTACTTC